This TCR beta chain was found in a study of blood T cell repertoires in COVID-19. Overall study: T cells, B-cell-depleted T cells, or PBMCs supplied cDNA or gDNA.

The method was immunoSEQ multiplex PCR; TCRdb's version includes in-frame clones alone and lacks a portion of them. The sample includes tens of thousands of clones, 74% of them seen just once. The germline CDR1 and CDR2 sequences are SGDLS and YYNGEE. The CDR3 length is 18 residues. Trimming cost V 6 bases and J 0 bases, with 21 bases left between them. The chain uses TRBV9 and TRBJ1-4; D not certain. The specimen was peripheral blood. This receptor was identified in a human donor with acute or convalescent COVID-19. The donor label of this sample is uncertain. CDR3 residues: CASTVGERVTTTNEKLFF. The DNA for the CDR3 is TGTGCCAGCACCGTCGGTGAGAGGGTAACAACAACTAATGAAAAACTGTTTTTT.